The T cell receptor beta chain described here comes from a study of T cell responses to AZD1222 COVID-19 vaccine. The table came from immunoSEQ multiplex PCR; TCRdb's copy has only in-frame clones and leaves some out. The table records some 130,000 clones, 85% to 95% of them present only once. A word on this clone: The target antigen is unknown.

V dropped 0 bases and J dropped 2 bases, with 14 bases sitting between them. Per the germline V gene, CDR1 is SGHRS and CDR2 is YFSETQ. The CDR3 has 16 residues. Study findings and constraints: CD4 TCRs covered the whole spike, strongest at regions 160-218 and 743-854. Only a handful of AZD1222 recipients, roughly 6 in all, had baseline seropositivity.

The rearrangement links TRBV5-1 to TRBJ2-5; maybe TRBD2 (6 bases). This material consisted of peripheral blood, taken 28 days after the second AZD1222 dose. The sequence derives from an adult who received the AZD1222 COVID-19 vaccine. For the CDR3, the DNA is TGCGCCAGCAGCTTGGGGCCCCTAGCGCCACAAGAGACCCAGTACTTC. Residues: CASSLGPLAPQETQYF.